The rows below give T cell receptor beta chains drawn from one sample of a study of blood T cell repertoires in COVID-19. TCRdb's copy holds only in-frame clones and misses some; the assay was immunoSEQ multiplex PCR. The sample lists approximately 200,000 clones, about 90% occurring once. Sequences were obtained from peripheral blood. The receptors shown here come from a middle-aged man with active or convalescent COVID-19. Each CDR3 is given with its conserved first and last residue. The order of the fields is D gene, clone size, J gene, V gene, CDR3 protein, CDR3 DNA. A D gene is named only where the DNA matches it firmly. Clone size is not always given. Where it is, it says once, few, many or a class for expanded clones.

>TRBD2|NA|TRBJ2-7|TRBV7-8
CASSLGGTYEQYF
TGTGCCAGCAGCTTGGGGGGGACCTACGAGCAGTACTTC
>NA|NA|TRBJ2-6|TRBV28
CASSLQGAGANVLTF
TGTGCCAGCAGTTTACAGGGTGCTGGGGCCAACGTCCTGACTTTC
>NA|NA|TRBJ2-3|TRBV5-1
CASSLTVVPGQRITDTQYF
TGCGCCAGCAGCCTAACCGTTGTACCGGGACAAAGAATCACAGATACGCAGTATTTT
>NA|NA|TRBJ1-2|TRBV28
CASSFPGAYGYTF
TGTGCCAGCAGCTTTCCAGGGGCTTATGGCTACACCTTC
>TRBD1|once|TRBJ1-1|TRBV15
CATSLATGSDTEAFF
TGTGCCACCAGCTTGGCGACAGGGAGTGACACTGAAGCTTTCTTT
>NA|NA|TRBJ1-1|TRBV9
CASSAQNTGSTEAFF
TGTGCCAGCAGCGCACAGAATACAGGGAGCACTGAAGCTTTCTTT
>NA|once|TRBJ2-7|TRBV11-2
CASSLVYRVDEQYF
TGTGCCAGCAGCTTAGTCTACAGGGTCGACGAGCAGTACTTC
>TRBD1|NA|TRBJ2-3|TRBV5-1
CASSLSTSGTGADTQYF
TGCGCCAGCAGCTTGTCAACCTCCGGGACAGGGGCAGATACGCAGTATTTT
>NA|NA|TRBJ1-1|TRBV18
CASSPQNTEAFF
TGTGCCAGCTCACCCCAGAACACTGAAGCTTTCTTT
>NA|NA|TRBJ1-1|TRBV7-9
CASSPPIKANTEAFF
TGTGCCAGCAGCCCACCGATCAAAGCGAACACTGAAGCTTTCTTT
>TRBD2|NA|TRBJ2-1|TRBV5-1
CASSWDSGGTYNEQFF
TGCGCCAGCAGCTGGGATAGCGGGGGAACCTACAATGAGCAGTTCTTC
>TRBD1|NA|TRBJ1-1|TRBV23-1
CASSPRRDRGLEAFF
TGCGCCAGCAGTCCAAGACGGGACAGGGGCCTCGAAGCTTTCTTT
>NA|NA|TRBJ2-7|TRBV11-2
CASSTVAVSSYEQYF
TGTGCCAGCAGCACCGTAGCCGTTAGTTCCTACGAGCAGTACTTC
>NA|NA|TRBJ1-1|TRBV25-1
CASRKQGYTEAFF
TGTGCCAGCAGGAAACAGGGATACACTGAAGCTTTCTTT
>TRBD1|NA|TRBJ1-1|TRBV19
CASSMIGDRDTEAFF
TGTGCCAGTAGTATGATTGGGGACAGGGACACTGAAGCTTTCTTT
>NA|NA|TRBJ1-1|TRBV12-2
CASRLAPTGTGGSTEAFF
TGTGCAAGTCGCTTAGCTCCTACCGGGACAGGCGGGAGTACTGAAGCTTTCTTT